This TCR beta chain was captured in a study of blood T cell repertoires in COVID-19. In the original processing: Researchers report that nucleated cell counts were estimated from reference gene primer amplification. Method: immunoSEQ multiplex PCR; TCRdb's copy keeps in-frame clones and lacks some. V, J and clone size derive from that table, while D and trimming were established from the DNA sequence. In the table there are approximately 190,000 clones, 70% to 90% of which are singletons. The V gene lost 2 bases and the J gene lost 1 base, with 5 bases spanning the gap. The CDR3 is 13 residues long. Per germline, CDR1 LNHDA and CDR2 SQIVND (reference sequence).

The TCR was taken from a middle-aged woman who had recovered from COVID-19. The sequenced sample consisted of peripheral blood. The rearrangement uses TRBV19 and TRBJ1-1; D unresolved. The CDR3 nucleotides are TGTGCCAGTAGTATAAACAAGAACACTGAAGCTTTCTTT. Its protein is CASSINKNTEAFF.